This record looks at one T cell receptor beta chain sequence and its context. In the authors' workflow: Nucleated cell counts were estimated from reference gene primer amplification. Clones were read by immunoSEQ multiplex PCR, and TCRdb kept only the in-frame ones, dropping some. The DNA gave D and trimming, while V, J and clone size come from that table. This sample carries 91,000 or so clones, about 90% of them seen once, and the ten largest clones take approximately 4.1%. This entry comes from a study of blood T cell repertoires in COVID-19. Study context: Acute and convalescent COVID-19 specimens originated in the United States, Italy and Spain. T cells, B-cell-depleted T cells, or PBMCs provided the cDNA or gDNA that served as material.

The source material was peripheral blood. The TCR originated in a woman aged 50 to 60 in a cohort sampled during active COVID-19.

For the CDR3, the DNA is TGTGCCAGCAGCGTAGAAGGACAGGGGAACACCGGGGAGCTGTTTTTT. Translation gives CASSVEGQGNTGELFF. V is TRBV9 and J is TRBJ2-2, with 8 bases identical to TRBD1. V shed 0 bases and J 1 base; nucleotides not matched to a gene: 2. This CDR3 has 16 residues. The germline CDR1 and CDR2 sequences are SGDLS and YYNGEE. The full variable domain, its missing parts supplied by reference TRBV9 and TRBJ2-2, is DSGVTQTPKHLITATGQRVTLRCSPRSGDLSVYWYQQSLDQGLQFLIQYYNGEERAKGNILERFSAQQFPDLHSELNLSSLELGDSALYFCASSVEGQGNTGELFFGEGSRLTVL.